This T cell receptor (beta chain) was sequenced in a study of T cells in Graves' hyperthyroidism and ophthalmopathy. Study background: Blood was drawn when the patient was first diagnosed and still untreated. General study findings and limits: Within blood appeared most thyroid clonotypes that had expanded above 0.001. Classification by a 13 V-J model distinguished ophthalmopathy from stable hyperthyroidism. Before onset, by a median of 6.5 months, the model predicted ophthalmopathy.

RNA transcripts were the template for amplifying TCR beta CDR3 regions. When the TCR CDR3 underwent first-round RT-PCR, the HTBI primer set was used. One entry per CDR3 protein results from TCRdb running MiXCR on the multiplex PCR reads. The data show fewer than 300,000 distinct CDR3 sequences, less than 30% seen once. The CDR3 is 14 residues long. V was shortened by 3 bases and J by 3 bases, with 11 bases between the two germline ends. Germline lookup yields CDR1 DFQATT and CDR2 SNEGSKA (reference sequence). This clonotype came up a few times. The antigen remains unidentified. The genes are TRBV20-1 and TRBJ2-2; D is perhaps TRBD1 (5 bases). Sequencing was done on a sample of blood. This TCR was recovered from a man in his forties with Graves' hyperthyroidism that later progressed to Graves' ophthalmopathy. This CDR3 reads CSASAQGHTGELFF. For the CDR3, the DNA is TGCAGTGCTAGCGCTCAGGGTCACACCGGGGAGCTGTTTTTT.